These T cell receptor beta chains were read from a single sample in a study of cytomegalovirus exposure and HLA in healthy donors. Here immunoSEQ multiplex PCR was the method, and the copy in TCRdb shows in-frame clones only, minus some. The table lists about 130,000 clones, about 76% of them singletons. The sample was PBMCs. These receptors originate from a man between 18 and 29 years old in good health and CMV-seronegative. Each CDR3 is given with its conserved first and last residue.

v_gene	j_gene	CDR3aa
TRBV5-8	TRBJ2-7	CASSLGLIATYEQYF
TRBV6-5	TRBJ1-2	CASTGMRGGYGYTF
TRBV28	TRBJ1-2	CASSSQGLYGYTF
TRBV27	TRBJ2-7	CASSLRDRGRNEQYF
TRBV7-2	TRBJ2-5	CASSTAGTGYQETQYF
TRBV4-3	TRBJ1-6	CASSQELARRGSPLHF
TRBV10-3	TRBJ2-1	CAISQAYNEQFF
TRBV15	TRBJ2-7	CATSRDRGSYEQYF
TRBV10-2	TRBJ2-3	CASSLLAGYTDTQYF
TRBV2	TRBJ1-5	CASSELQTNQPQHF
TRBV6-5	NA	CASSYRGRVYEQYF
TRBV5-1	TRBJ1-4	CASSTSMPGQKSEKLFF
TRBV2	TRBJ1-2	CASSPIRELYGYTF
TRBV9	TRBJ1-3	CASSVETGERPGNTIYF
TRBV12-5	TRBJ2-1	CASASSSGFYEQFF
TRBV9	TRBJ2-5	CASSASGGLIQETQYF
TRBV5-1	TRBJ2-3	CASSLGRGLDTQYF
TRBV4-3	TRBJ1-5	CASSQSTGGSNQPQHF
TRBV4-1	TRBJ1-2	CASSPTGTPYGYTF
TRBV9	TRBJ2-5	CASSAHLTGDKEETQYF
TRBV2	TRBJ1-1	CASRARQGGLDTEAFF
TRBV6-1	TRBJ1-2	CASSSTGDGYTF
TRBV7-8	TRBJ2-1	CASSYRLDNEQFF
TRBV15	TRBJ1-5	CATSRDGGTGGESNQPQHF
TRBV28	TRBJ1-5	CASSLVRGNQPQHF
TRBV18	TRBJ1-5	CASSPPGQGAAGPQHF
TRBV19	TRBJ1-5	CASSLRHTGDHQPQHF
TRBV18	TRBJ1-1	CASSKEQGSAFF
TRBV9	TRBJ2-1	CASNSYRGEQFF
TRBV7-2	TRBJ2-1	CASTTTTSYNEQFF
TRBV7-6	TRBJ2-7	CASSSNRGLAGYEQYF
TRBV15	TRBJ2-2	CASGLAGTGELFF
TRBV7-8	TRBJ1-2	CASSLVTENYGYTF
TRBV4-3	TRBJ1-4	CASSQERGNGLFF
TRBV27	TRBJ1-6	CASGPGTVLHF
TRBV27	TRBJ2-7	CASSRTGYEQYF
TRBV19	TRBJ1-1	CATVTRETKNTEAFF
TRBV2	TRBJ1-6	CASKLDRTGGSPLHF
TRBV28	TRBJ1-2	CASSPRTGQLTYGYTF
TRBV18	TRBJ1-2	CASSPPSGLYGYTF
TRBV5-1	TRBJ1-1	CASNPTGGRWGEAFF
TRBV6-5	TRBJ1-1	CASRAGFGTEAFF
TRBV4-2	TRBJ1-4	CASSQEFGQGGEKLFF
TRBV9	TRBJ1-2	CASTDRGGAYGYTF
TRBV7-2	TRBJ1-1	CASSAGRNTEAFF
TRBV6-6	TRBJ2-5	CASSYVGEEETQYF
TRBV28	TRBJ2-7	CASRSGIIYEQYF
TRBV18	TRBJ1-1	CASSPAGYGPNTEAFF
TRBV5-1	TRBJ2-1	CASTSGQGAFNEQFF
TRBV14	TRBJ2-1	CASSLSRGNEQFF
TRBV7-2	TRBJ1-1	CASSLATGGAGTEAFF
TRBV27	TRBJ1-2	CASSLSAGGASRIHGYTF
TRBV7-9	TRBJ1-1	CASSPSPGRAEAFF
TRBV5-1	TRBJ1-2	CASWGDSDSNYGYTF
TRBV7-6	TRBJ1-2	CASSLSLNYGYTF
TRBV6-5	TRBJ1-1	CASSYFSGVNTEAFF
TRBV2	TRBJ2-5	CASSEDRRQETQYF